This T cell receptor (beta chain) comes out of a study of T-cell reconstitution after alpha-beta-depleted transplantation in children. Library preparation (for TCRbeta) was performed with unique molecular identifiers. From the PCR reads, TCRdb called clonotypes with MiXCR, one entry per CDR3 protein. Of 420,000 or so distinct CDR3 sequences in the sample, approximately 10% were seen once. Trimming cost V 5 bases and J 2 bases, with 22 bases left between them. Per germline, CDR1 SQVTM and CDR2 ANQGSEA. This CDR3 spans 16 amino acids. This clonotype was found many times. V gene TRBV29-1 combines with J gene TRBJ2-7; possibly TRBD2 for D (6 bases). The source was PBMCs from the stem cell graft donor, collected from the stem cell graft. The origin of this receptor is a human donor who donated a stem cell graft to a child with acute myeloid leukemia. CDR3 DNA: TGCAGCGTTCAAATCCGGGACTCAAAAAAGGCCTACGAGCAGTACTTC. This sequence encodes CSVQIRDSKKAYEQYF.